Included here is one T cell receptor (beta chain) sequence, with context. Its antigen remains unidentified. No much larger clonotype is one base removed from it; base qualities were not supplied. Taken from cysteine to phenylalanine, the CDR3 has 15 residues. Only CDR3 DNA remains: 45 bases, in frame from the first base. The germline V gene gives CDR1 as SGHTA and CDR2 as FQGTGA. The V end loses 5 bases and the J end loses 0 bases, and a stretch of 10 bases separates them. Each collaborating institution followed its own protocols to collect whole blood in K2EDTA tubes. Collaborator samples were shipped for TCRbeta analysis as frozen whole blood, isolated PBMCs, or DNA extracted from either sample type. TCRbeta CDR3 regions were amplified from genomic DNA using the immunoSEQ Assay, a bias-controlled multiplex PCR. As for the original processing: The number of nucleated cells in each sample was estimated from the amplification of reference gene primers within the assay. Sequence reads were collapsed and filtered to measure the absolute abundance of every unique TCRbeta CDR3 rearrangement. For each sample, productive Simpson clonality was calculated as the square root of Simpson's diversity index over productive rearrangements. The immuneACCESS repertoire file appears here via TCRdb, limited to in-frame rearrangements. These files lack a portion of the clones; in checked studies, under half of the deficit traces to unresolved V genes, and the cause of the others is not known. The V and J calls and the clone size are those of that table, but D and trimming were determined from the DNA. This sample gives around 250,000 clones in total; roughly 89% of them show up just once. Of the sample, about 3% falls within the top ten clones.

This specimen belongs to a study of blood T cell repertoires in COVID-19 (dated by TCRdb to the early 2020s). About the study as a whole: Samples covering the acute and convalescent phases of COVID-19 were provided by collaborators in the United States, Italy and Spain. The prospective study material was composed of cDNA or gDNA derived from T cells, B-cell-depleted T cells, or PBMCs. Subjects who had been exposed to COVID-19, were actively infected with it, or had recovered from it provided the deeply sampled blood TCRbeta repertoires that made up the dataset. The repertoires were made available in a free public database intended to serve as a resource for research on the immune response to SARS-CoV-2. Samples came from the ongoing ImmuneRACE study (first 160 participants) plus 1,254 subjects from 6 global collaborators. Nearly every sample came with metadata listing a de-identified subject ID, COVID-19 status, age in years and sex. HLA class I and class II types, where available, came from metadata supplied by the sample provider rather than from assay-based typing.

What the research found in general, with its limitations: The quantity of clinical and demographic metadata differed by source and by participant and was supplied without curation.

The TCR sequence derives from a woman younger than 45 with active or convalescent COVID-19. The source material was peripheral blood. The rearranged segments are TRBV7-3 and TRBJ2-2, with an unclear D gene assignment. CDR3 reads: CASSPAQANTGELFF. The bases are TGTGCCAGCAGCCCGGCCCAGGCGAACACCGGGGAGCTGTTTTTT.